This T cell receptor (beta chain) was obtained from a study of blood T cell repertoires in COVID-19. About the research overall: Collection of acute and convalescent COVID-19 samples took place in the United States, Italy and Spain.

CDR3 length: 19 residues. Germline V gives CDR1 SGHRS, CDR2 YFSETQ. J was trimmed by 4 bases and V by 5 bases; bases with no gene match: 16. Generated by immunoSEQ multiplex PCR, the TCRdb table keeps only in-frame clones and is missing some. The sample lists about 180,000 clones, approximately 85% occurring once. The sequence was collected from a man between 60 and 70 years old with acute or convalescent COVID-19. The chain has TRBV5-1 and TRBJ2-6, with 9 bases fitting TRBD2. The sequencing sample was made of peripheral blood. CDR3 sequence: CASSASGNPGGTGANVLTF. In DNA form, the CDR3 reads TGCGCCAGCAGTGCTAGCGGGAACCCCGGCGGGACGGGGGCCAACGTCCTGACTTTC. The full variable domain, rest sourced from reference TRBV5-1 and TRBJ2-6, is KAGVTQTPRYLIKTRGQQVTLSCSPISGHRSVSWYQQTPGQGLQFLFEYFSETQRNKGNFPGRFSGRQFSNSRSEMNVSTLELGDSALYLCASSASGNPGGTGANVLTFGAGSRLTVL.